This record looks at one TCR beta chain sequence and its context. No antigen is known for it. The donors were adults (healthy and HIV-negative) with no recent acute infections or vaccinations. This sample is part of a study of shared clonotypes between healthy human individuals. Method: immunoSEQ multiplex PCR; TCRdb's copy keeps in-frame clones and lacks some. The profile shows 2 million to 2.5 million clones, more than 85% of them singletons. The CDR3 sequence is 13 residues long. Trimming pared 3 bases from V and 4 bases from J, leaving 7 bases between. The germline V gene encodes CDR1 SEHNR and CDR2 FQNEAQ (reference sequence). Findings and caveats of the study: Expectations were that clonotype sharing among donors would be affected by sequencing depth.

Sequencing input: naive CD4+ T cells from PBMCs. Subset indicated: CD45RA+ positively selected. This sequence was found in a young man in good health. Some clones in this sample may be carry-over from other donors' samples. The chain recombines TRBV7-9 with TRBJ1-3; D remains ambiguous. The CDR3 bases are TGTGCCAGCAGCTTTGGAATGGGAAACACCATATATTTT. This translates into CASSFGMGNTIYF.